Sequencing of this TCR beta chain was carried out in a study of PD-L1 blockade in urothelial cancer. Generated by immunoSEQ multiplex PCR, the TCRdb table keeps only in-frame clones and is missing some. The data contain roughly 40,000 clones, about 90% of them seen just once; the ten biggest clones take up less than 9.5%. Time point denoted: peripheral blood 6 weeks after treatment start. Germline V gene lookup returns CDR1 MRHNA and CDR2 SNTAGT. The CDR3 sequence is 15 residues long. V was pared by 4 bases and J by 4 bases, with 4 bases of the junction left unmatched. The sample consisted of PBMCs, taken around atezolizumab (anti-PD-L1) treatment. The V and J genes are TRBV6-4 and TRBJ2-3; 11 bases map to TRBD2. The source is a man aged 70 or older with urothelial cancer. CDR3 DNA sequence: TGTGCCAGCAGTGCCTTAGCGGGAGGGGCAGATACGCAGTATTTT. As protein: CASSALAGGADTQYF.